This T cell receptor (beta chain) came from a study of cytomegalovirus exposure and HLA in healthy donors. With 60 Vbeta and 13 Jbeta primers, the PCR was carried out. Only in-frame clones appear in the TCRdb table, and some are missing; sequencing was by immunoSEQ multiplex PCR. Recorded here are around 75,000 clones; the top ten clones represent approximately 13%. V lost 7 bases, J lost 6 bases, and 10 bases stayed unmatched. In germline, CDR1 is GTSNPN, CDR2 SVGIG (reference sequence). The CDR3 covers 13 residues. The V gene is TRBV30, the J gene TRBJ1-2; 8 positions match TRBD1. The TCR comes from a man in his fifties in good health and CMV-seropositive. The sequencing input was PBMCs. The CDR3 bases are TGTGCCTTCTCAGGGGGCCACTATGATGGCTACACCTTC. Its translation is CAFSGGHYDGYTF.